These T cell receptor beta chains were read from a single sample in a study of T cell repertoires in cytomegalovirus infection. TCRdb reprocessed the reads via MiXCR and lists one record per CDR3 protein. The profile shows fewer than 200,000 distinct CDR3 sequences, about a tenth of them singletons. Specimen: PBMCs. These receptors were obtained from a human donor in good health (CMV status not recorded). Some clones in this sample may be carry-over from other donors' samples. Each CDR3 is given with its conserved first and last residue. The D gene is left open where the match is weak. The listing skips clone size in some rows; elsewhere it reads once, few, many or a size class.

length	size	V	J	D	CDR3	DNA
14	few	TRBV28	TRBJ1-4	TRBD1	CASRMGQGLEKLFF	TGTGCCAGCAGGATGGGACAGGGGCTTGAAAAACTGTTTTTT
13	-	TRBV4-1	TRBJ2-5	-	CASRTLGGETQYF	TGCGCCAGCCGGACTCTAGGCGGAGAGACCCAGTACTTC
16	many	TRBV7-2	TRBJ2-2	-	CASSPGTGVNTGELFF	TGTGCCAGCAGCCCGGGCACCGGGGTGAACACCGGGGAGCTGTTTTTT
13	many	TRBV7-2	TRBJ1-2	-	CASSLANIDGYTF	TGTGCCAGCAGCTTAGCCAATATAGATGGCTACACCTTC
15	-	TRBV19	TRBJ2-5	TRBD2	CASSMLAGEQETQYF	TGTGCCAGTAGTATGCTAGCGGGGGAGCAAGAGACCCAGTACTTC
15	few	TRBV20-1	TRBJ1-1	-	CSARDGGRSNTEAFF	TGCAGTGCTAGAGATGGAGGGAGGTCAAACACTGAAGCTTTCTTT
15	many	TRBV7-2	TRBJ2-2	TRBD1	CASSADRGVAGELFF	TGTGCCAGCAGCGCCGACAGGGGCGTCGCCGGGGAGCTGTTTTTT
14	many	TRBV5-1	TRBJ1-1	-	CASSYHDPATEAFF	TGCGCCAGCAGCTACCACGACCCCGCCACTGAAGCTTTCTTT
14	many	TRBV5-6	TRBJ2-1	-	CASSLRLVWNEQFF	TGTGCCAGCAGCCTACGACTAGTGTGGAATGAGCAGTTCTTC
13	many	TRBV12-3/TRBV12-4	TRBJ2-3	-	CASSLSYTDTQYF	TGTGCCAGCAGTTTGAGCTACACAGATACGCAGTATTTT
15	few	TRBV5-1	TRBJ1-5	-	CASSLSPAGNQPQHF	TGCGCCAGCAGCTTGTCGCCGGCTGGCAATCAGCCCCAGCATTTT
18	many	TRBV7-2	TRBJ1-5	-	CASSSLGRAVNSNQPQHF	TGTGCCAGCAGCTCACTCGGGCGGGCAGTCAATAGCAATCAGCCCCAGCATTTT
18	many	TRBV6-2/TRBV6-3	TRBJ1-5	TRBD1	CASSYDRVTTISNQPQHF	TGTGCCAGCAGTTACGACAGGGTCACGACCATTAGCAATCAGCCCCAGCATTTT
14	-	TRBV12-3/TRBV12-4	TRBJ1-2	TRBD1	CASSLSAGGYGYTF	TGTGCCAGCAGTTTATCGGCAGGGGGGTATGGCTACACCTTC
12	many	TRBV7-8	TRBJ2-5	-	CASSFQRETQYF	TGTGCCAGCAGCTTTCAACGGGAGACCCAGTACTTC
14	-	TRBV2	TRBJ1-5	-	CASREDIVNQPQHF	TGTGCCAGCAGAGAAGACATTGTCAATCAGCCCCAGCATTTT
14	few	TRBV7-2	TRBJ1-5	-	CASSSLGPNQPQHF	TGTGCCAGCAGCTCCTTAGGCCCGAATCAGCCCCAGCATTTT
15	many	TRBV12-3/TRBV12-4	TRBJ2-7	-	CASSPGLHGDYEQYF	TGTGCCAGCAGCCCGGGCCTCCACGGGGACTACGAGCAGTACTTC
13	-	TRBV7-2	TRBJ2-7	-	CASSPRQSYEQYF	TGTGCCAGCAGCCCCCGACAGTCCTACGAGCAGTACTTC
15	many	TRBV10-3	TRBJ2-2	-	CAISESYGNTGELFF	TGTGCCATCAGTGAGTCGTATGGAAACACCGGGGAGCTGTTTTTT
15	-	TRBV2	TRBJ2-5	TRBD1	CASSEWRTGQETQYF	TGTGCCAGCAGTGAGTGGCGGACAGGGCAAGAGACCCAGTACTTC
13	-	TRBV7-2	TRBJ2-1	-	CASSFLALNEQFF	TGTGCCAGCAGCTTTCTAGCTCTCAATGAGCAGTTCTTC
13	many	TRBV28	TRBJ1-1	-	CASFPAGGTEAFF	TGTGCCAGCTTCCCGGCCGGCGGCACTGAAGCTTTCTTT
13	many	TRBV2	TRBJ1-6	-	CASRAIDNSPLHF	TGTGCCAGCAGGGCTATCGATAATTCACCCCTCCACTTT
14	-	TRBV29-1	TRBJ2-1	TRBD2	CSGYLPGLRNEQFF	TGCAGCGGATACCTGCCGGGACTACGCAATGAGCAGTTCTTC
14	many	TRBV19	TRBJ2-1	TRBD2	CASSLAGGHDEQFF	TGTGCCAGTAGTCTAGCGGGGGGGCACGATGAGCAGTTCTTC
15	medium-sized	TRBV7-8	TRBJ1-5	-	CASSSFRVGWGPQHF	TGTGCCAGCAGCTCCTTTAGGGTTGGGTGGGGACCCCAGCATTTT
15	many	TRBV28	TRBJ1-5	-	CASSWTAYSNQPQHF	TGTGCCAGCAGCTGGACAGCTTATAGCAATCAGCCCCAGCATTTT